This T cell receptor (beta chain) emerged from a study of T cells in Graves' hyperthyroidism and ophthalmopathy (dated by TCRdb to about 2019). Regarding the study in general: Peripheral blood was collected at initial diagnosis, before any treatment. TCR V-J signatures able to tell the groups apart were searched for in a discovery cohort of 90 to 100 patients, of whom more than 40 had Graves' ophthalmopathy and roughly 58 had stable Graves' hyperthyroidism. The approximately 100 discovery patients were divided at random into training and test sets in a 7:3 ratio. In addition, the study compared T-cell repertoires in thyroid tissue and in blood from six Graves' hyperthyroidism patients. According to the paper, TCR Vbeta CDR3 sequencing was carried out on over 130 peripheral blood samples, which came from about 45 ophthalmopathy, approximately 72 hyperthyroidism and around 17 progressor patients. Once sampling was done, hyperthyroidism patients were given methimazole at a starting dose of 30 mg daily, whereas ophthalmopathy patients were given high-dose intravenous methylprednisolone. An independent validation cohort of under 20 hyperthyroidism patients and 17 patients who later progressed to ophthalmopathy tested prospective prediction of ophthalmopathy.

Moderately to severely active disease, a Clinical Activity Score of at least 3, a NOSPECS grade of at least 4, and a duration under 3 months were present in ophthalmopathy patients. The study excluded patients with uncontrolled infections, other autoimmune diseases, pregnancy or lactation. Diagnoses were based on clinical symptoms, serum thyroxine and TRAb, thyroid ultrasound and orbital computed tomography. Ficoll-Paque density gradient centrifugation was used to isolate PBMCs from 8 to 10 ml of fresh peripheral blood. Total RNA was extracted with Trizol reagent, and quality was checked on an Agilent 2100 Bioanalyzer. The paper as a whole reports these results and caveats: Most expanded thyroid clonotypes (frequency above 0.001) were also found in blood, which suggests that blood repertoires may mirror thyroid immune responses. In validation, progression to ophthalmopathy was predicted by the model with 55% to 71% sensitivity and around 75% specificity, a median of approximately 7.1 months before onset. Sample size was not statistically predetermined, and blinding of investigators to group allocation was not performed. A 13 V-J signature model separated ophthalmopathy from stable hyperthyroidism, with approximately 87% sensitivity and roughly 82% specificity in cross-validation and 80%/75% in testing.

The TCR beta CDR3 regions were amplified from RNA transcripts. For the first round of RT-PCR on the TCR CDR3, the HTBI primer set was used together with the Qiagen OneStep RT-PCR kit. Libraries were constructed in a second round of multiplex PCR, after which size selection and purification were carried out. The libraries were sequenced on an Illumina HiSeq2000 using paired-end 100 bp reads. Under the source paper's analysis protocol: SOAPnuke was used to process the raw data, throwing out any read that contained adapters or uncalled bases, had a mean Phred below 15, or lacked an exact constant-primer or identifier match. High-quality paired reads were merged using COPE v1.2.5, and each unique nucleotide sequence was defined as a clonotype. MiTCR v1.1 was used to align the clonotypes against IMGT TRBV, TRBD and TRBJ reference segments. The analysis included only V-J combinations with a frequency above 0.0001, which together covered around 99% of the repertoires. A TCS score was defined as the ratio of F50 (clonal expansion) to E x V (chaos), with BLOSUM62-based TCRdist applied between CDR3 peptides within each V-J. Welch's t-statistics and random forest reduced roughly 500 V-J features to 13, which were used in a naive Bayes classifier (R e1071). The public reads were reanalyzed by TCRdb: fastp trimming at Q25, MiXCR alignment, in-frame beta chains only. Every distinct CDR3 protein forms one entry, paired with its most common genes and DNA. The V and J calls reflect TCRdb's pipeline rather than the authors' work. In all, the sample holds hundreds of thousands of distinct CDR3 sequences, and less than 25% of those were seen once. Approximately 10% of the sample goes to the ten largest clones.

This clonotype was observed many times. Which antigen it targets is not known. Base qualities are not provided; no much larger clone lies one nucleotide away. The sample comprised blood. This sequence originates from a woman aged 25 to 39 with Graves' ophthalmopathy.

The DNA reads TGTGCCAGCAGTTCCCGGCAGGGGAGGACTGAAGCTTTCTTT. It translates to CASSSRQGRTEAFF. This receptor chain uses TRBV27 and TRBJ1-1; the D gene is perhaps TRBD1, from 6 matching bases. Taken from cysteine to phenylalanine, the CDR3 has 14 residues. CDR3 DNA only is kept here, 42 bases in frame from base 1. CDR1 and CDR2, looked up from the germline V gene (reference sequence), are MNHEY and SMNVEV. V is clipped by 4 bases and J by 5 bases, and the sequence between their germline boundaries is 14 bases long.